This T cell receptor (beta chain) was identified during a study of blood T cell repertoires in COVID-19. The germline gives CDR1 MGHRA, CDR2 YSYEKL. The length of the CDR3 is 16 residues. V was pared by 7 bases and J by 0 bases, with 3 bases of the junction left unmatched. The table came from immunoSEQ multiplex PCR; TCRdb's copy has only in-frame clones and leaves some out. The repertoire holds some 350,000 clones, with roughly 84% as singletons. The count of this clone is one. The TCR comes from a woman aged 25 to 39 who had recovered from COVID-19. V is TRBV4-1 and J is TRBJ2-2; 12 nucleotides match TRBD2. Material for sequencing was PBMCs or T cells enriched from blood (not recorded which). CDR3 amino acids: CASKWTSGANTGELFF. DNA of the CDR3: TGCGCCAGCAAGTGGACTAGCGGGGCGAACACCGGGGAGCTGTTTTTT.